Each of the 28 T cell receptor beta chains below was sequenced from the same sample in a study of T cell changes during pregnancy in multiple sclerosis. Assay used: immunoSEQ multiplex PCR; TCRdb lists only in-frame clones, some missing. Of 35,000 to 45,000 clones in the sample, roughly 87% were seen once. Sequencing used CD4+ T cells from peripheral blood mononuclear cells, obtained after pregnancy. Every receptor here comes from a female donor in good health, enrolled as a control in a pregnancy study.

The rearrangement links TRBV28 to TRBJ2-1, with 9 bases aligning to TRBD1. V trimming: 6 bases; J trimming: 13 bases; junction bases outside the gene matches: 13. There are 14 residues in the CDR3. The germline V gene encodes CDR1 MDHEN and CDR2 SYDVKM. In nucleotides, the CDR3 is TGTGCCAGCAGCTCACCCCCCGACAGGGGGAAACAGTTCTTC. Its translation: CASSSPPDRGKQFF.

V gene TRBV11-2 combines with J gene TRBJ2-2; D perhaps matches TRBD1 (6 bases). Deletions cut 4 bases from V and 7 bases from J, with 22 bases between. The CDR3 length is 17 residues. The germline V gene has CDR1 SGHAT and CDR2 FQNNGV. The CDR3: CASSSPFAPGTSGELFF. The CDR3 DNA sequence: TGTGCCAGCAGCTCCCCTTTTGCCCCTGGGACAAGCGGGGAGCTGTTTTTT.

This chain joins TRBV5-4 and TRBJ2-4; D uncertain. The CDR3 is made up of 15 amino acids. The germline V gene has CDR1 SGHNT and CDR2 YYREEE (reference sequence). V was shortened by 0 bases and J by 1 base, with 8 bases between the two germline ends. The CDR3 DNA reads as TGTGCCAGCAGCTTGGCTAGGCAGGCCAAAAACATTCAGTACTTC. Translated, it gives CASSLARQAKNIQYF.

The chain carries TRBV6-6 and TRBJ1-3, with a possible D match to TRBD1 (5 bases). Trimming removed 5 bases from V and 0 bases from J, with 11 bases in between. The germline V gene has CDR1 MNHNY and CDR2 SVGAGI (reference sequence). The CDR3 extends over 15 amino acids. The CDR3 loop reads CASSQTAPSGNTIYF. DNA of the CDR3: TGTGCCAGCAGTCAGACAGCTCCCTCTGGAAACACCATATATTTT.

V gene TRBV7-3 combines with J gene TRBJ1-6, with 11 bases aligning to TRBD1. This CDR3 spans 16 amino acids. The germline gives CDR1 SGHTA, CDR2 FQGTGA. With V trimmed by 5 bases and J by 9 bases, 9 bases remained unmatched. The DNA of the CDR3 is TGTGCCAGCAGCCTAGGAGGGACAGGGGGGAGTTCACCCCTCCACTTT. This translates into CASSLGGTGGSSPLHF.

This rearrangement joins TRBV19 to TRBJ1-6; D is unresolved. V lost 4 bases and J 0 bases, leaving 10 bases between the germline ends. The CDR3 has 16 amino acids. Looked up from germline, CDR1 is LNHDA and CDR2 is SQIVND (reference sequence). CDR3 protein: CASSSTWSSYNSPLHF. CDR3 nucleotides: TGTGCCAGTAGTAGCACTTGGAGCTCCTATAATTCACCCCTCCACTTT.

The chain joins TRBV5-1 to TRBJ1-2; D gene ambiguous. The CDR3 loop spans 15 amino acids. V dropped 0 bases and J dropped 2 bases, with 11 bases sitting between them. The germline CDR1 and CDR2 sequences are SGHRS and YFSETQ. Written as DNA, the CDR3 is TGCGCCAGCAGCTTGGGGATCAGCGGGAACTATGGCTACACCTTC. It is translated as CASSLGISGNYGYTF.

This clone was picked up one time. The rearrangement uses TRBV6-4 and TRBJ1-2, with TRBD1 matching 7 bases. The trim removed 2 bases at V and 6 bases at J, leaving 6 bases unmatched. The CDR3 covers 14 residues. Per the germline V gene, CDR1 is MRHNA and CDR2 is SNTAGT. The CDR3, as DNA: TGTGCCAGCAGTGACAAACAGGGGAGGAATGGCTACACCTTC. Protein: CASSDKQGRNGYTF.

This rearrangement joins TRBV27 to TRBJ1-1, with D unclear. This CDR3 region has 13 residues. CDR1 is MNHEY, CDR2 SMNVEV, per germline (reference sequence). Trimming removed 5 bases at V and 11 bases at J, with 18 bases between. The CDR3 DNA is TGTGCCAGCAGTACCGTCGACTCATTCGGGGCTTTCTTT. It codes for CASSTVDSFGAFF.

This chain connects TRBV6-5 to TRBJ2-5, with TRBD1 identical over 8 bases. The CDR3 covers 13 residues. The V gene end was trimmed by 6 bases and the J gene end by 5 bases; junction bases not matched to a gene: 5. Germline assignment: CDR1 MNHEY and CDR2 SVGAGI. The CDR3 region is CASRVRGPETQYF. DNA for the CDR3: TGTGCCAGCAGGGTCAGGGGGCCGGAGACCCAGTACTTC.

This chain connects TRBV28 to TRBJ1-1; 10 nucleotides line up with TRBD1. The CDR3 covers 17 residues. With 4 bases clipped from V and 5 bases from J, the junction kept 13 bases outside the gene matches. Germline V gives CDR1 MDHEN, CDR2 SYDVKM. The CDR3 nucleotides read TGTGCCAGCAGTTCTCCCGGGAGACAGGGGGCGGGGACTGAAGCTTTCTTT. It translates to CASSSPGRQGAGTEAFF.

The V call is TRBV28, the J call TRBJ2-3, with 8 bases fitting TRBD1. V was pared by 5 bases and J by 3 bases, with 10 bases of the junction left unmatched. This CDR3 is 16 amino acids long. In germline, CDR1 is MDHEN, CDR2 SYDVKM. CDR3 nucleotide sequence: TGTGCCAGCAGTCTGAGAGCCAGGGGGCGGACAGATACGCAGTATTTT. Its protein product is CASSLRARGRTDTQYF.

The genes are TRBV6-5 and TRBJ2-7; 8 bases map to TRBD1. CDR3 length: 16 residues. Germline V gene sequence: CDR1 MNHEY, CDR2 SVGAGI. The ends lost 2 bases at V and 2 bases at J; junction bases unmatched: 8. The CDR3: CASSYGQGAKTYEQYF. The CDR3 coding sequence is TGTGCCAGCAGTTACGGGCAGGGGGCGAAAACCTACGAGCAGTACTTC.

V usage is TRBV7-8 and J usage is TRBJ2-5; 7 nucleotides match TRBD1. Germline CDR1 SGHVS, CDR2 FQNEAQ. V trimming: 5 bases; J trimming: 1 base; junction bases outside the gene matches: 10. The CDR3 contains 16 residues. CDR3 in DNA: TGTGCCAGCAGCCGGCGACGGGACAGACCCCAAGAGACCCAGTACTTC. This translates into CASSRRRDRPQETQYF.

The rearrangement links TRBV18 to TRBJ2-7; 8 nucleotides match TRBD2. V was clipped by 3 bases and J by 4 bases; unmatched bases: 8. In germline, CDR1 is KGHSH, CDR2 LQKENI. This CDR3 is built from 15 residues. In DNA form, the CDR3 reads TGTGCCAGCTCACCCACCCCGCAGCGGGGGTACGAGCAGTACTTC. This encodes CASSPTPQRGYEQYF.

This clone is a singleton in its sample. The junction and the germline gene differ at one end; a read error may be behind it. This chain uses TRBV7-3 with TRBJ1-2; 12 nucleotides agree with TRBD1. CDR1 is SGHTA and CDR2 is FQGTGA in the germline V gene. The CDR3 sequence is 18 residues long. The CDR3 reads CASSLTPGQGANNYGYTF. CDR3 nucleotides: TGTGCCAGCAGCCTAACCCCGGGACAGGGGGCTAATAACTATGGCTACACCTTC.

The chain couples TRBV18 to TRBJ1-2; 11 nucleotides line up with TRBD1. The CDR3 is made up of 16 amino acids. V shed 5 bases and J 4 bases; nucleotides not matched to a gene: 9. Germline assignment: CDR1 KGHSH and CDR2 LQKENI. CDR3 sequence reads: CASSFSDRGHGYGYTF. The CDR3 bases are TGTGCCAGCTCATTTTCGGACAGGGGGCACGGCTATGGCTACACCTTC.

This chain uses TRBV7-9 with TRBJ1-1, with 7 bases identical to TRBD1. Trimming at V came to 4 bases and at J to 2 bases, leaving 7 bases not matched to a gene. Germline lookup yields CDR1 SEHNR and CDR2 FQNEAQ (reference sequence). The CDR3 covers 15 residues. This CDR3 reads CASSSSGTANTEAFF. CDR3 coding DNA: TGTGCCAGCAGCTCCTCCGGGACAGCCAACACTGAAGCTTTCTTT.

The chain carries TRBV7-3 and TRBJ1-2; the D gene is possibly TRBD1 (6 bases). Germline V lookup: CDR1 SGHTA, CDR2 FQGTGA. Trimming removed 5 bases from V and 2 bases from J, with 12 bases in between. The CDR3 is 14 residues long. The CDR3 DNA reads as TGTGCCAGCAGCCCCCATACAGGGAACTATGGCTACACCTTC. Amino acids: CASSPHTGNYGYTF.

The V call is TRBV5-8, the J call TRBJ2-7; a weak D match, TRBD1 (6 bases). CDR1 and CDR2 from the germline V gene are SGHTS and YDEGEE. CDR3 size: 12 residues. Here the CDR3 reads CASSLGQLSHPV. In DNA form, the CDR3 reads TGTGCCAGCAGCTTAGGACAGCTCTCCCACCCGGTC.

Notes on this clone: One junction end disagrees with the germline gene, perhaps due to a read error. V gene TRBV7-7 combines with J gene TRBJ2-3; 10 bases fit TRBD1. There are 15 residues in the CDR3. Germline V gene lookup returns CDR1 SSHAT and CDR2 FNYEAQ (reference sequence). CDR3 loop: CASSPGTGGTDTQYF. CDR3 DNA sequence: TGTGCTAGCAGCCCAGGGACAGGGGGCACAGATACGCAGTATTTT.

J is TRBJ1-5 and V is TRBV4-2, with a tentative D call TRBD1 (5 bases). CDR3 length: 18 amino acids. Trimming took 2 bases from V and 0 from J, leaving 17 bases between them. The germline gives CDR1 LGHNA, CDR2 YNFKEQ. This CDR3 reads CASSQNRGSGSSNQPQHF. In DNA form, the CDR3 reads TGTGCCAGCAGCCAAAATCGGGGGAGCGGCAGTAGCAATCAGCCCCAGCATTTT.

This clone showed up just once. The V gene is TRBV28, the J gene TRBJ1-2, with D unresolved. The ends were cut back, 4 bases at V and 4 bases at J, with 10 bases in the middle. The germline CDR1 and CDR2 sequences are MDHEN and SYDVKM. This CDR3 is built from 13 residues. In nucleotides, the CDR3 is TGTGCCAGCAGTTCCCAGTCGATCTATGGCTACACCTTC. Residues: CASSSQSIYGYTF.

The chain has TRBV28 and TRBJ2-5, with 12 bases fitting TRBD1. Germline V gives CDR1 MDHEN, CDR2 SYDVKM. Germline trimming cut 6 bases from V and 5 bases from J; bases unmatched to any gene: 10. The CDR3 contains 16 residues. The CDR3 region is CASSRPGQGARETQYF. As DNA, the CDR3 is TGTGCCAGCAGCAGGCCGGGACAGGGGGCACGGGAGACCCAGTACTTC.

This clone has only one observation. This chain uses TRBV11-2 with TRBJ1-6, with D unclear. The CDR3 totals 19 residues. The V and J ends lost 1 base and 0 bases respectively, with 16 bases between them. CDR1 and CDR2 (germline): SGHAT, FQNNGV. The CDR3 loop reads CASSLGGRGISSYNSPLHF. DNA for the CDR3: TGTGCCAGCAGCTTAGGTGGCAGAGGAATTAGCTCCTATAATTCACCCCTCCACTTT.

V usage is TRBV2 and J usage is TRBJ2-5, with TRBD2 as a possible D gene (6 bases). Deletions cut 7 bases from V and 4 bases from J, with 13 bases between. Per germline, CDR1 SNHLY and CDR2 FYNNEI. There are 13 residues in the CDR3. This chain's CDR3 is CASIRLGGETQYF. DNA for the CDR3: TGTGCCAGCATTCGACTAGGCGGAGAGACCCAGTACTTC.

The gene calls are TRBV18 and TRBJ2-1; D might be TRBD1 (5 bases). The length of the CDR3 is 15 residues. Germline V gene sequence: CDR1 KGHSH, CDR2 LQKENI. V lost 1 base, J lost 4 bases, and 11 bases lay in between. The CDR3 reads CASSPQGLGYNEQFF. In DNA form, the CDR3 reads TGTGCCAGCTCACCACAGGGGCTAGGGTACAATGAGCAGTTCTTC. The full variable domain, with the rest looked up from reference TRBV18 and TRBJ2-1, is NAGVMQNPRHLVRRRGQEARLRCSPMKGHSHVYWYRQLPEEGLKFMVYLQKENIIDESGMPKERFSAEFPKEGPSILRIQQVVRGDSAAYFCASSPQGLGYNEQFFGPGTRLTVL.

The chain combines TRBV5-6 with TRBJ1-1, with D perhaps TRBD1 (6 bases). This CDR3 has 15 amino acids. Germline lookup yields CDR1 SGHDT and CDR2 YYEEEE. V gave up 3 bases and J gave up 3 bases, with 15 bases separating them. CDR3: CASSSLDRSHTEAFF. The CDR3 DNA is TGTGCCAGCAGCTCCTTGGACAGATCCCACACTGAAGCTTTCTTT.